This T cell receptor (beta chain) was identified during a study of T cells in Graves' hyperthyroidism and ophthalmopathy (dated by TCRdb to about 2019). Background for the entire study: Peripheral blood samples were taken at the time of initial diagnosis, prior to any treatment. TCR V-J signatures able to tell the groups apart were searched for in a discovery cohort of approximately 95 patients, of whom around 42 had Graves' ophthalmopathy and 55 to 60 had stable Graves' hyperthyroidism. An independent validation cohort of around 19 hyperthyroidism patients and 17 patients who later progressed to ophthalmopathy tested prospective prediction of ophthalmopathy. The 100 or so discovery patients were randomly split 7:3 into training and test sets. Thyroid tissue and blood T-cell repertoires from several Graves' hyperthyroidism patients were also compared in the study. After blood sampling, hyperthyroidism patients were treated with methimazole at a starting dose of 30 mg daily, and ophthalmopathy patients were treated with high-dose intravenous methylprednisolone. The paper describes TCR Vbeta CDR3 sequencing of 120 to 150 peripheral blood samples, made up of about 40 ophthalmopathy patients, 70 to 75 hyperthyroidism patients and 17 progressor patients. General study outcomes and caveats: No statistical method was used to set the sample size in advance, and investigators knew the group allocation. During validation, the model predicted progression to ophthalmopathy a median of about 6.5 months ahead of onset, with almost 71% sensitivity and 72.22% specificity. A model built on a 13 V-J signature distinguished ophthalmopathy from stable hyperthyroidism, reaching approximately 89% sensitivity and about 81% specificity in cross-validation and 80%/75% in testing. Blood samples also contained most of the expanded thyroid clonotypes (frequency above 0.001), which suggests that blood repertoires may reflect thyroid immune responses.

Trimming costs V 0 bases and J 2 bases, and their ends lie 13 bases apart. In the germline V gene (reference sequence), CDR1 corresponds to LNHNV and CDR2 to YYDKDF. Measured from the cysteine to the phenylalanine, the CDR3 is 16 residues long. Only the CDR3 DNA is retained, 48 bases long and in frame from the first base. TCR beta CDR3 regions were amplified from RNA transcripts. A first-round RT-PCR of the TCR CDR3 used the HTBI primer set with the Qiagen OneStep RT-PCR kit. Libraries were constructed in a second round of multiplex PCR, after which size selection and purification were carried out. Sequencing of the libraries was done on an Illumina HiSeq2000 using paired-end 100 bp reads. Concerning the study's data processing: SOAPnuke was used to process the raw data, with reads discarded if the reads contained adapters or uncalled bases, had a mean Phred below 15, or lacked an exact constant-primer or identifier match. High-quality paired reads were merged using COPE v1.2.5, and each unique nucleotide sequence was defined as a clonotype. Clonotypes were aligned to IMGT TRBV, TRBD and TRBJ reference segments using MiTCR v1.1. The analysis was restricted to V-J combinations with a frequency above 0.0001, which together covered about 99% of the repertoires. A TCS score was defined as the ratio of F50 (clonal expansion) to E x V (chaos), with BLOSUM62-based TCRdist applied between CDR3 peptides within each V-J. Welch's t-statistics and random forest reduced 450 to 600 V-J features to 13, which were used in a naive Bayes classifier (R e1071). The public reads were reprocessed in TCRdb via fastp at Q25 and MiXCR, keeping in-frame beta chains. Every entry covers one CDR3 protein and lists the most common genes and DNA from its rows. The V and J calls shown here were made by TCRdb, not taken from the authors' results. For this sample the table gives hundreds of thousands of distinct CDR3 sequences, of which approximately 14% were detected only once. The top ten clones comprise 5.8% of the sample.

This clonotype appeared many times. Its antigen target is currently unknown. No base quality information exists; no much larger clone differs at one position. Hyperthyroidism patients were newly diagnosed, with disease duration under 2 months, and aged 18 to 65 years. Exclusion was applied to patients with uncontrolled infections, other autoimmune diseases, pregnancy or lactation. Diagnoses relied on clinical symptoms, serum thyroxine and TRAb, thyroid ultrasound and orbital computed tomography. For progressor patients, blood was drawn at the first diagnosis of hyperthyroidism, before any ophthalmopathy symptoms had appeared. PBMCs were separated from roughly 9.6 ml of fresh peripheral blood using Ficoll-Paque density gradient centrifugation. Progressor patients were initially diagnosed with Graves' hyperthyroidism and developed ophthalmopathy during follow-up. Trizol reagent was used to extract total RNA, and RNA quality was then checked on an Agilent 2100 Bioanalyzer.

The chain is encoded by TRBV15 joined to TRBJ1-1, with the D gene call left open. The sample consisted of blood. The clonotype comes from a young woman with Graves' hyperthyroidism that later progressed to Graves' ophthalmopathy. The nucleotide sequence reads TGTGCCACCAGCAGAGATTTGGCAAAAGGAAACACTGAAGCTTTCTTT. Translated, this is CATSRDLAKGNTEAFF.